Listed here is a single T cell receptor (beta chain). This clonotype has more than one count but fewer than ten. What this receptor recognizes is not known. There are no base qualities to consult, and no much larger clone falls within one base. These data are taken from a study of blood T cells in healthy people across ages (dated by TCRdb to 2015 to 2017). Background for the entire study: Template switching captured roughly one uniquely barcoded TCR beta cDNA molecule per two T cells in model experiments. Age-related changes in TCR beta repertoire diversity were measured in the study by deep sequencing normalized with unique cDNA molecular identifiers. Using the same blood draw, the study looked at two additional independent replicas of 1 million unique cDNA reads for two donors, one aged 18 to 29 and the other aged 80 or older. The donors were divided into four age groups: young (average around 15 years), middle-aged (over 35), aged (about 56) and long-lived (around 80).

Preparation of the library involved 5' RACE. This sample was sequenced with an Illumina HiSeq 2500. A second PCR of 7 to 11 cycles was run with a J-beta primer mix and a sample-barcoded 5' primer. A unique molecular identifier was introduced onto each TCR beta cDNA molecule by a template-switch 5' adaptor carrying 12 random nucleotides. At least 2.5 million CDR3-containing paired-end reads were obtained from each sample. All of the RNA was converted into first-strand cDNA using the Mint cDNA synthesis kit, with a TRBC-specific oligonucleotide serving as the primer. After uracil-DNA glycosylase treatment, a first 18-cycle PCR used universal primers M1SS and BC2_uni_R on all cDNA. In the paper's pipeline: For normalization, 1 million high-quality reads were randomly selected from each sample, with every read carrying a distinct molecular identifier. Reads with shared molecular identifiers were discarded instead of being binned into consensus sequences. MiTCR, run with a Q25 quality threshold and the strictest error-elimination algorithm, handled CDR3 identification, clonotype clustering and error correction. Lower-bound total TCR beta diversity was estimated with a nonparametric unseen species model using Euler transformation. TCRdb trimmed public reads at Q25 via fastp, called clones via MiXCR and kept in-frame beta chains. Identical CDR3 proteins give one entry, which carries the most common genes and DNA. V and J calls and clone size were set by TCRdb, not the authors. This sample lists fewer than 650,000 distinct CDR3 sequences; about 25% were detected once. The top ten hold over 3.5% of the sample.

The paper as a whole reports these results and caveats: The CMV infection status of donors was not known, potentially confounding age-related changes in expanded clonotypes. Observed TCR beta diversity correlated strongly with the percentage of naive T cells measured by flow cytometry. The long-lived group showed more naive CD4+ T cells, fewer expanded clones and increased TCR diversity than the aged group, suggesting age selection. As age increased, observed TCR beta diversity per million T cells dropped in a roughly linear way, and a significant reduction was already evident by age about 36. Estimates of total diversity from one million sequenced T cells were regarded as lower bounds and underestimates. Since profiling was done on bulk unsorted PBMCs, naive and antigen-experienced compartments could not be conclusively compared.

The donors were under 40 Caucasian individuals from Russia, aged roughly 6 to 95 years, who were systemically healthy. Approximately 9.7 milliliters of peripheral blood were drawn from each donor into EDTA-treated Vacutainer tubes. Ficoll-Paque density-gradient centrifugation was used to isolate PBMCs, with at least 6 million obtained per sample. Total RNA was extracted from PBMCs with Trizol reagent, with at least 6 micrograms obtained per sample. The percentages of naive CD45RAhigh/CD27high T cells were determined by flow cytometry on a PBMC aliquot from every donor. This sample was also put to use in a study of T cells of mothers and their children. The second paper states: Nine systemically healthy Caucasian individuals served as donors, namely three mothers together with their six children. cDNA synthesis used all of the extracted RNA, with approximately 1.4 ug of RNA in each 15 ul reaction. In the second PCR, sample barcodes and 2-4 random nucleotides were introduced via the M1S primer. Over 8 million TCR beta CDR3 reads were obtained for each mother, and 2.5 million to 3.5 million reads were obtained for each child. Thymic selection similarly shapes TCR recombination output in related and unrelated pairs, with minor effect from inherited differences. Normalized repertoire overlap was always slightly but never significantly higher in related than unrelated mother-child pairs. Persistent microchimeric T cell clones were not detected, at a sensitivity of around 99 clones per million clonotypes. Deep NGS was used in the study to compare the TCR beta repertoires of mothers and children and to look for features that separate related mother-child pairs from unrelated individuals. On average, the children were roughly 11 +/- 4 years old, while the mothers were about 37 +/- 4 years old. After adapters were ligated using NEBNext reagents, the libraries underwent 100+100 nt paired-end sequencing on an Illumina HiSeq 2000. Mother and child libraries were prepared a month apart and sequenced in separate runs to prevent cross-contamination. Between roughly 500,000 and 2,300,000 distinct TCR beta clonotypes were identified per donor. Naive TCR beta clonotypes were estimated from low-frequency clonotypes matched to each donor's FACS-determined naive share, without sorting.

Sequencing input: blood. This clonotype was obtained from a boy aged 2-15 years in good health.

The bases read TGTGCCAGCAGCTCGGCTACCTACGAGCAGTACTTC. It translates as CASSSATYEQYF. The rearrangement joined TRBV27 to TRBJ2-7; there is no confident call for the D gene. The CDR1 and CDR2 encoded by the germline V gene (reference sequence) are MNHEY and SMNVEV. V was cut back by 6 bases and J by 2 bases, leaving a gap of 8 bases between them. From the cysteine up to the phenylalanine, the CDR3 has a length of 12 residues. Only CDR3 DNA is held: 36 bases, read in frame from base 1.